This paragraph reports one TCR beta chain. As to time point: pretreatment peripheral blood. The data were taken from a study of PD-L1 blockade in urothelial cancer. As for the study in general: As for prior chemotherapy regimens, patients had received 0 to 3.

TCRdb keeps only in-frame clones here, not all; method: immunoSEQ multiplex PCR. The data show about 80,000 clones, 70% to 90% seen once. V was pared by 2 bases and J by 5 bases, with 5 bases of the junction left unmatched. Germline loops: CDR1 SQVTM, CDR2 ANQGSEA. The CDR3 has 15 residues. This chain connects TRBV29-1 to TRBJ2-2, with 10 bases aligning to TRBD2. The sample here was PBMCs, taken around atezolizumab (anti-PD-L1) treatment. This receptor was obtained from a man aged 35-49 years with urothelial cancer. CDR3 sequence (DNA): TGCAGCGTTGAACTAGCGGGAGAAAAAACCGGGGAGCTGTTTTTT. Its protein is CSVELAGEKTGELFF.